This TCR beta chain derives from a study of OX40 agonist ivuxolimab in advanced cancers. Whole-study context: The drug used for patients, ivuxolimab, was an agonistic anti-OX40 (CD134) antibody. Past anti-PD-1, anti-PD-L1 or anti-CTLA-4 therapy was accepted, and roughly 38% had received some.

Study-wide results and caveats: Some nonresponders additionally presented with little normalized T-cell clonal expansion.

As to this clone: Its antigen is not identified.

Germline CDR1 is SGHTA and CDR2 is FQGTGA. The CDR3 totals 14 residues. V lost 4 bases and J 7 bases, leaving 16 bases between the germline ends. Measured with immunoSEQ multiplex PCR; TCRdb has only the in-frame clones, and not every one. This sample has tens of thousands of clones, with over 75% found just once. Here the sequenced sample was CD4+ or CD8+ T cells sorted from blood, taken in a trial of the OX40 agonist ivuxolimab. This TCR was sampled from an adult with an advanced solid tumor such as melanoma, head and neck, liver or kidney cancer. J is TRBJ1-1 and V is TRBV7-3; D is unclear. CDR3 protein: CASSSGLSSGEAFF. CDR3 coding DNA: TGTGCCAGCAGCTCCGGACTGTCTTCGGGTGAAGCTTTCTTT.